These 14 T cell receptor beta chains originate from one sample sequenced in a study of blood T cell repertoires in COVID-19. The table came from immunoSEQ multiplex PCR; TCRdb's copy has only in-frame clones and leaves some out. The table records about 40,000 clones, approximately 79% of them present only once. Material for sequencing was peripheral blood. These TCRs come from a woman older than 75 with acute or convalescent COVID-19.

This clone occurred once. The chain has TRBV12-3 or TRBV12-4 and TRBJ1-1; 9 nucleotides match TRBD1. The length of the CDR3 is 13 residues. Trimming cost V 4 bases and J 5 bases; bases outside gene matches: 2. The CDR3 region is CASSWDRDTEAFF. In DNA form, the CDR3 reads TGTGCCAGCAGTTGGGACAGGGATACTGAAGCTTTCTTT.

Written as DNA, the CDR3 is TGTGCCATCAGTGAAGGGGATTCACCCCTCCACTTT. Protein product: CAISEGDSPLHF. The rearrangement joins TRBV10-3 to TRBJ1-6; maybe TRBD1 (5 bases). The CDR3 length is 12 residues. Trimming took off 3 bases at V and 8 bases at J, with 5 bases between the two ends. Germline loops: CDR1 ENHRY, CDR2 SYGVKD.

The chain carries TRBV5-1 and TRBJ2-5, with 7 bases lining up with TRBD1. The CDR3 has 15 residues. The V gene's germline CDR1 is SGHRS and CDR2 YFSETQ. Unmatched junction bases numbered 9, after V lost 2 bases and J lost 5 bases. The CDR3 region is CASSLQTGNIETQYF. As DNA, the CDR3 is TGCGCCAGCAGCTTACAGACAGGGAATATCGAGACCCAGTACTTC.

The chain recombines TRBV7-2 with TRBJ1-5, with 7 bases that match TRBD1. The CDR3 is 13 amino acids. CDR1 and CDR2 from the germline V gene are SGHTA and FQGNSA. V lost 5 bases to trimming and J lost 10 bases; unmatched junction nucleotides: 8. CDR3 sequence reads: CASSLGQSLPQHF. The CDR3 DNA is TGTGCCAGCAGCCTGGGACAGTCCCTTCCCCAGCATTTT.

The chain uses TRBV7-9 and TRBJ1-5, with TRBD1 identical over 10 bases. This CDR3 spans 14 amino acids. CDR1 is SEHNR and CDR2 is FQNEAQ in the germline V gene (reference sequence). V was pared by 5 bases and J by 5 bases, with 3 bases of the junction left unmatched. The CDR3 nucleotides read TGTGCCAGCAGCCAAGGGACAGGGGATCAGCCCCAGCATTTT. It specifies CASSQGTGDQPQHF. Together with reference TRBV7-9 and TRBJ1-5, the CDR3 gives the full variable domain: DTGVSQNPRHKITKRGQNVTFRCDPISEHNRLYWYRQTLGQGPEFLTYFQNEAQLEKSRLLSDRFSAERPKGSFSTLEIQRTEQGDSAMYLCASSQGTGDQPQHFGDGTRLSIL.

This clone appeared a single time. This chain joins TRBV30 and TRBJ1-4, with D possibly TRBD1 on 6 matching bases. Germline CDR1 reads GTSNPN; CDR2 reads SVGIG (reference sequence). Trimming removed 0 bases from V and 8 bases from J, with 13 bases in between. The CDR3 runs 14 residues. The CDR3 loop is CAWSVTGLKEKLFF. The CDR3 DNA reads as TGTGCCTGGAGTGTAACAGGGTTAAAGGAAAAACTGTTTTTT.

This chain connects TRBV5-1 to TRBJ1-2; the D gene is possibly TRBD1 (5 bases). This CDR3 contains 13 residues. Trimming stripped 4 bases from V and 6 bases from J, with 13 bases between. The germline gives CDR1 SGHRS, CDR2 YFSETQ. The DNA of the CDR3 is TGCGCCAGCAGCCCTGGGACTAAGAATGGCTACACCTTC. Protein: CASSPGTKNGYTF.

The V and J genes are TRBV9 and TRBJ2-3; D call uncertain. V lost 3 bases and J 3 bases, leaving 14 bases between the germline ends. CDR3 length: 15 residues. In germline, CDR1 is SGDLS, CDR2 YYNGEE. The CDR3 DNA follows: TGTGCCAGCAGCGCCGACATTACGAGAACAGATACGCAGTATTTT. This codes for CASSADITRTDTQYF.

The chain is built from TRBV27 and TRBJ1-4; TRBD1 matches 10 bases. This CDR3 is 17 amino acids long. V lost 5 bases, J lost 5 bases, and 11 bases stayed unmatched. Looked up from germline, CDR1 is MNHEY and CDR2 is SMNVEV (reference sequence). CDR3 nucleotide sequence: TGTGCCAGCAGTCCGACAGGGGGCGGGTTCTGGAATGAAAAACTGTTTTTT. Amino acid sequence: CASSPTGGGFWNEKLFF.

The V call is TRBV7-3, the J call TRBJ2-3; 14 bases line up with TRBD2. V shed 5 bases and J 5 bases; nucleotides not matched to a gene: 9. CDR1 is SGHTA and CDR2 is FQGTGA in the germline V gene. CDR3 length equals 17 residues. The chain's CDR3 is CASSAQGLAGVGDTQYF. In DNA, the CDR3 is TGTGCCAGCAGCGCCCAGGGACTAGCGGGAGTTGGAGATACGCAGTATTTT.

This rearrangement joins TRBV10-3 to TRBJ2-7; 11 bases map to TRBD2. The V segment lost 6 bases and the J segment 6 bases; nucleotides outside the gene matches: 7. CDR3 size: 14 residues. Germline CDR1 is ENHRY and CDR2 is SYGVKD. CDR3 amino acids: CAIRSGTSGTEQYF. In DNA, the CDR3 is TGTGCCATCAGGAGCGGGACTAGCGGAACCGAGCAGTACTTC.

The V call is TRBV18, the J call TRBJ1-1, with a weak D call TRBD1 (5 bases). CDR3 size: 16 residues. The V end was cut by 1 base, the J end by 0 bases, with 12 bases between. Per the germline V gene, CDR1 is KGHSH and CDR2 is LQKENI. CDR3 sequence: CASSPRGGTVNTEAFF. The CDR3 DNA reads TGTGCCAGCTCACCACGCGGGGGGACTGTGAACACTGAAGCTTTCTTT.

This clone has just a few counts. The CDR3 coding sequence is TGTGCCAGCAGCTACGGACAGGGCGGGACTGAAGCTTTCTTT. Translation: CASSYGQGGTEAFF. The chain is built from TRBV5-4 and TRBJ1-1; 8 bases line up with TRBD1. The CDR3 loop spans 14 amino acids. The germline V gene encodes CDR1 SGHNT and CDR2 YYREEE (reference sequence). The ends lost 3 bases at V and 5 bases at J; junction bases unmatched: 6. The variable domain in full, completed from reference TRBV5-4 and TRBJ1-1, reads ETGVTQSPTHLIKTRGQQVTLRCSSQSGHNTVSWYQQALGQGPQFIFQYYREEENGRGNFPPRFSGLQFPNYSSELNVNALELDDSALYLCASSYGQGGTEAFFGQGTRLTVV.

The rearrangement links TRBV11-3 to TRBJ2-1; 12 nucleotides agree with TRBD2. V shed 0 bases, J shed 9 bases, and the junction held 9 bases outside the gene matches. CDR1 is SGHNT, CDR2 YENEEA, per germline. The CDR3 totals 17 residues. The CDR3 sequence: CASSLDRASGRAIEQFF. CDR3 nucleotides: TGTGCCAGCAGCTTAGACAGGGCTAGCGGGAGGGCCATTGAGCAGTTCTTC.